These T cell receptor beta chains were read from a single sample in a study of vaccination effects on CD4 cells after COVID-19. Their antigen targets remain unknown. Assay used: immunoSEQ multiplex PCR; TCRdb lists only in-frame clones, some missing. The table lists approximately 47,000 clones, less than 85% of them singletons. Sequencing was performed on CD4+ T cells from PBMCs cultured without peptide, taken after COVID-19 vaccination. The receptors originated from a human donor who received a COVID-19 vaccine. The CDR3 runs from the conserved cysteine through the conserved F or W. Fields, in order: D gene, V gene, clone size, J gene, CDR3 protein, CDR3 DNA. A D gene is named only where the DNA matches it firmly. Only some rows state a clone size, as once, few, many or a class for expanded clones.

.	TRBV5-4	few	TRBJ1-4	CASSPAGGEREKLFF	TGTGCCAGCAGCCCGGCGGGGGGCGAACGAGAAAAACTGTTTTTT
.	TRBV19	.	TRBJ2-1	CASSTTRASYNEQFF	TGTGCCAGTAGTACTACCAGGGCGAGCTACAATGAGCAGTTCTTC
TRBD2	TRBV25-1	.	TRBJ2-7	CASRRGEATYEQYF	TGTGCCAGCAGGCGGGGGGAAGCTACCTACGAGCAGTACTTC
.	TRBV5-4	.	TRBJ1-2	CASSPEIGSNYGYTF	TGTGCCAGCAGCCCGGAGATAGGATCTAACTATGGCTACACCTTC
TRBD2	TRBV7-9	few	TRBJ2-1	CASSPLGLAGFNEQFF	TGTGCCAGCAGCCCCTTAGGGCTAGCGGGATTCAATGAGCAGTTCTTC
.	TRBV7-6	.	TRBJ1-1	CASSSRHMTASNTEAFF	TGTGCCAGCAGCTCTCGCCACATGACAGCGTCAAACACTGAAGCTTTCTTT
.	TRBV5-1	.	TRBJ2-1	CASTDAGDWFDEQFF	TGCGCCAGCACTGATGCAGGGGACTGGTTTGATGAGCAGTTCTTC
.	TRBV5-4	.	TRBJ2-4	CASSLARGTKNIQYF	TGTGCCAGCAGCTTGGCCAGGGGCACCAAAAACATTCAGTACTTC
.	TRBV25-1	.	TRBJ2-7	CASSEKGTTYEQYF	TGTGCCAGCAGTGAAAAGGGGACGACCTACGAGCAGTACTTC
.	TRBV10-2	.	TRBJ1-1	CASSRQMNTEAFF	TGCGCCAGCAGTCGACAGATGAACACTGAAGCTTTCTTT
.	TRBV6-4	few	TRBJ2-2	CASSEWGTGELFF	TGTGCCAGCAGTGAGTGGGGCACCGGGGAGCTGTTTTTT
.	TRBV10-2	few	TRBJ2-7	CASSDPWVTYEQYF	TGCGCCAGCAGCGACCCGTGGGTTACCTACGAGCAGTACTTC
TRBD1	TRBV9	few	TRBJ1-5	CASSVGPGQLYQPQHF	TGTGCCAGCAGCGTAGGACCGGGACAGTTGTATCAGCCCCAGCATTTT
TRBD2	TRBV7-2	.	TRBJ2-3	CASSLGLAGADTQYF	TGTGCCAGCAGCTTGGGACTAGCGGGAGCAGATACGCAGTATTTT
TRBD1	TRBV25-1	.	TRBJ2-4	CASSRQGAKNIQYF	TGTGCCAGCAGTCGACAGGGGGCCAAAAACATTCAGTACTTC
.	TRBV11-2	.	TRBJ2-7	CASSFSGTPAAEQYF	TGTGCCAGCAGCTTCTCCGGGACTCCAGCGGCCGAGCAGTACTTC
.	TRBV3-1/TRBV3-2	few	TRBJ1-4	CASSQGGMTANEKLFF	TGTGCCAGCAGCCAAGGTGGGATGACAGCTAATGAAAAACTGTTTTTT
.	TRBV3-1/TRBV3-2	.	TRBJ2-7	CASSQDEVGGGQYF	TGTGCCAGCAGCCAAGATGAGGTGGGTGGCGGGCAGTACTTC
TRBD2	TRBV5-1	once	TRBJ2-1	CASSLVGSGRASYNEQFF	TGCGCCAGCAGCTTGGTAGGTAGCGGGAGGGCCTCCTACAATGAGCAGTTCTTC
.	TRBV5-4	.	TRBJ2-1	CASSLVIAEDNEQFF	TGTGCCAGCAGCTTGGTAATAGCGGAAGACAATGAGCAGTTCTTC
.	TRBV3-1/TRBV3-2	.	TRBJ2-7	CASSQTGREKAKRYF	TGTGCCAGCAGCCAAACAGGCAGGGAAAAAGCGAAGAGGTACTTC
.	TRBV5-1	.	TRBJ1-2	CASSLAPQGLNYGYTF	TGCGCCAGCAGCTTGGCCCCACAGGGCCTCAACTATGGCTACACCTTC
.	TRBV3-1/TRBV3-2	.	TRBJ1-4	CASRREKLFF	TGTGCCAGCAGGAGGGAAAAACTGTTTTTT
TRBD1	TRBV7-7	.	TRBJ2-1	CASSRDRRNEQFF	TGTGCCAGCAGCCGGGACAGGCGCAATGAGCAGTTCTTC
.	TRBV6-1	.	TRBJ1-6	CASSETLKGHRNSPLHF	TGTGCCAGCAGTGAAACTCTCAAGGGACATAGGAATTCACCCCTCCACTTT
TRBD1	TRBV27	.	TRBJ1-1	CASSRRTGGLKATEAFF	TGTGCCAGTTCTAGGAGGACAGGGGGGCTCAAAGCCACTGAAGCTTTCTTT
.	TRBV11-1	.	TRBJ2-1	CASSFAAENYNEQFF	TGTGCCAGCAGCTTCGCAGCGGAAAATTACAATGAGCAGTTCTTC
.	TRBV5-1	.	TRBJ2-7	CASSSRLNSYEQYF	TGCGCCAGCAGTTCCCGCTTAAATTCCTACGAGCAGTACTTC